This record looks at one TCR beta chain sequence and its context. One end of the junction fails to match germline, which may point to a read error. The source of the sample is a study of blood T cell repertoires in COVID-19. Study-wide context: Samples representing acute and convalescent COVID-19 were sourced from the United States, Italy and Spain. T cells, B-cell-depleted T cells, or PBMCs provided the cDNA or gDNA that served as material.

This CDR3 region has 13 residues. Germline V lookup: CDR1 SGHNT, CDR2 YENEEA. As processed by the authors: The authors estimated nucleated cell counts from reference gene primer amplification. This table comes from immunoSEQ multiplex PCR, and its TCRdb copy is limited to in-frame clones, with some not included. D and trimming were read from the DNA, whereas the V and J calls and clone size are those reported in that table. This sample has tens of thousands of clones; 85% occur once, and the top ten carry 2.5% to 3.5%. The chain is built from TRBV11-3 and TRBJ2-1, with D possibly TRBD2 on 5 matching bases. The sample consisted of peripheral blood. This sequence originates from an older man with acute or convalescent COVID-19. DNA for the CDR3: TGTGCCAGCAGCGTAGACTATCTCAATGAGCAGTTCTTC. Amino acids: CASSVDYLNEQFF.